This TCR beta chain is drawn from a study of shared clonotypes between healthy human individuals. Profiling relied on immunoSEQ multiplex PCR, and the TCRdb table lists in-frame clones only, not all of them. Found here are roughly 700,000 clones, approximately 74% of them singletons; the top ten hold about 1.8%. The sequence was collected from a woman aged 25 to 45 in good health. Material for sequencing was memory CD4+ T cells sorted from blood. Stated subset: CD45RA-negative fraction.

The CDR3 loop is CASNGPIRGQGGVYEQYF. For the CDR3, the DNA is TGTGCCAGCAATGGGCCGATCCGGGGGCAGGGTGGGGTTTACGAGCAGTACTTC. The chain is built from TRBV28 and TRBJ2-7; D tentatively reads TRBD1 or TRBD2 (6 bases each). V was pared by 7 bases and J by 4 bases, with 29 bases between. Germline CDR1 MDHEN, CDR2 SYDVKM. The CDR3 is 18 residues long.